This T cell receptor (beta chain) was captured by sequencing in a study of shared clonotypes between healthy human individuals. Study-level findings and limits: Among a few donors, about 4.6% of naive CD4 clonotypes were found in common.

In the CD4+ fraction, cells were divided into CD45RA+ naive and CD45RA-negative memory subsets. This clone came up once. Antigen: not known. Measured with immunoSEQ multiplex PCR; TCRdb has only the in-frame clones, and not every one. The sample lists about 2.4 million clones, roughly 93% occurring once. The material sequenced was naive CD4+ T cells from PBMCs. The subset: CD45RA+ positively selected. This receptor was taken from a man between 18 and 29 years old in good health. Some clones in this sample may be carry-over from other donors' samples.

CDR3: CASSSGPDGEKLFF. The CDR3 DNA is TGTGCCAGCAGCTCCGGACCCGACGGGGAAAAACTGTTTTTT. The chain couples TRBV7-9 to TRBJ1-4; D is undetermined. Germline CDR1 SEHNR, CDR2 FQNEAQ (reference sequence). Trimming removed 4 bases from V and 8 bases from J, with 14 bases in between. The CDR3 runs 14 residues.